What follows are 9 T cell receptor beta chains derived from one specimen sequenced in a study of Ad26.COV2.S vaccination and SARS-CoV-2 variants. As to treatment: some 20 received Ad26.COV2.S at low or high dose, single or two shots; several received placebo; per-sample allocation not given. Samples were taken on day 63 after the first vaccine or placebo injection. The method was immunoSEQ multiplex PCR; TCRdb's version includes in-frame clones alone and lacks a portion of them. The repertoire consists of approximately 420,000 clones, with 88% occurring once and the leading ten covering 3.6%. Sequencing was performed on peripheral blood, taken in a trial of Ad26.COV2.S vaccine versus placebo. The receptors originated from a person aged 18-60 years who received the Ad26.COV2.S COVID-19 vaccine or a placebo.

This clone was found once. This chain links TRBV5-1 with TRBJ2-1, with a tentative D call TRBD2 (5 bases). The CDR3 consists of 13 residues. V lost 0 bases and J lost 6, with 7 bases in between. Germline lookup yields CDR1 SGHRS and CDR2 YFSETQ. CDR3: CASSLGAGNEQFF. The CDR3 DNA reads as TGCGCCAGCAGCTTGGGGGCGGGCAATGAGCAGTTCTTC.

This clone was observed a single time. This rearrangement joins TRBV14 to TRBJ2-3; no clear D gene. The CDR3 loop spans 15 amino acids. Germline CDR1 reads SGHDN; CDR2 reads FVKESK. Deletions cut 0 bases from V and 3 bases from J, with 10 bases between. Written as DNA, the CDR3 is TGTGCCAGCAGCCAAGATGCAATAAGGACAGATACGCAGTATTTT. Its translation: CASSQDAIRTDTQYF.

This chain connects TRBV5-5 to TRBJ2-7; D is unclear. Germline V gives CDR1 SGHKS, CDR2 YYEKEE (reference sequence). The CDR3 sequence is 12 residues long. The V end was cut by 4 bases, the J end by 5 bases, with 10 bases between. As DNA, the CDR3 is TGTGCCAGCAGCCCCGGTCCCCACGAGCAGTACTTC. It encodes CASSPGPHEQYF.

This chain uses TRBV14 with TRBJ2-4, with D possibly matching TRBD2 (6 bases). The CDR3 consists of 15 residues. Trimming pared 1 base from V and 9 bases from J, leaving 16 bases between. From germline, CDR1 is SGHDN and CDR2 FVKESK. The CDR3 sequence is CASSQGGVDSGIQYF. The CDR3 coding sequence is TGTGCCAGCAGCCAAGGGGGGGTAGACAGTGGCATTCAGTACTTC.

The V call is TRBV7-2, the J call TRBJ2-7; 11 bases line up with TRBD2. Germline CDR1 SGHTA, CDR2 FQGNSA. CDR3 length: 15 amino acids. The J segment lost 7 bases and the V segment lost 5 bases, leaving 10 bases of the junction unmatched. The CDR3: CASSPRLAGNREQYF. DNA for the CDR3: TGTGCCAGCAGCCCCAGACTAGCGGGAAATCGGGAGCAGTACTTC.

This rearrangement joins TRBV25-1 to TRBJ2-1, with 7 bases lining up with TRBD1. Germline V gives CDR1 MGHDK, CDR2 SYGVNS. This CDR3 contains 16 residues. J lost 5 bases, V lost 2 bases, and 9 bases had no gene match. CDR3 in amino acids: CASSERGRGWNNEQFF. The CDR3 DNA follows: TGTGCCAGCAGTGAAAGGGGCAGGGGGTGGAACAATGAGCAGTTCTTC.

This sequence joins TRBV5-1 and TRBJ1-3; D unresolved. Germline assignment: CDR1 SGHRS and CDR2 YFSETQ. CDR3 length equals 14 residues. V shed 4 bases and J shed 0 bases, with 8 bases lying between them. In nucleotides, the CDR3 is TGCGCCAGCAGCAACACAGTCTCTGGAAACACCATATATTTT. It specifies CASSNTVSGNTIYF.

DNA of the CDR3: TGTGCCAGCAGTTTTATACCCCTTAGGGGTACGCAGTATTTT. Translated, it gives CASSFIPLRGTQYF. This chain links TRBV27 with TRBJ2-3, with D possibly matching TRBD1 (5 bases). CDR1 and CDR2 (germline): MNHEY, SMNVEV (reference sequence). V was cut by 3 bases and J by 8 bases, with 15 bases left in between. There are 14 residues in the CDR3.

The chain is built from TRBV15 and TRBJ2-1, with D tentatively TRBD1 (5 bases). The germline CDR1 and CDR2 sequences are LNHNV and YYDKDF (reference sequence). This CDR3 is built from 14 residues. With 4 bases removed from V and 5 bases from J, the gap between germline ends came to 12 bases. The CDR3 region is CATSIDSANNEQFF. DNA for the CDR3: TGTGCCACCAGCATTGACAGCGCAAACAATGAGCAGTTCTTC.